Listed here are 32 T cell receptor beta chains from one sample, sequenced in a study of blood T cell repertoires in COVID-19. Profiling relied on immunoSEQ multiplex PCR, and the TCRdb table lists in-frame clones only, not all of them. Of about 110,000 clones listed, 82% are singletons. The sample taken for sequencing was peripheral blood. The receptors shown here come from a woman aged 60-75 years with acute or convalescent COVID-19.

The CDR3 region has the DNA TGTGCCAGCAGCTTGGTCGGCCCGGGAGCAGAGACCCAGTACTTC. It encodes CASSLVGPGAETQYF. This chain uses TRBV7-7 with TRBJ2-5; a weak D match, TRBD2 (6 bases). Trimming took off 3 bases at V and 4 bases at J, with 15 bases between the two ends. Germline CDR1 SSHAT, CDR2 FNYEAQ (reference sequence). The CDR3 is 15 residues long. Combining the CDR3 with reference TRBV7-7 and TRBJ2-5 gives the whole variable domain GAGVSQSPRYKVTKRGQDVTLRCDPISSHATLYWYQQALGQGPEFLTYFNYEAQPDKSGLPSDRFSAERPEGSISTLTIQRTEQRDSAMYRCASSLVGPGAETQYFGPGTRLLVL.

J is TRBJ2-1 and V is TRBV7-7; TRBD2 matches at 8 bases. CDR3 length: 16 amino acids. Germline V lookup: CDR1 SSHAT, CDR2 FNYEAQ (reference sequence). V trimming: 5 bases; J trimming: 3 bases; junction bases outside the gene matches: 9. In nucleotides, the CDR3 is TGTGCCAGCAGCCACTTGAAGCGGGGGTGCTACAATGAGCAGTTCTTC. It translates to CASSHLKRGCYNEQFF. The entire variable domain, with the rest obtained from reference TRBV7-7 and TRBJ2-1, is as follows: GAGVSQSPRYKVTKRGQDVTLRCDPISSHATLYWYQQALGQGPEFLTYFNYEAQPDKSGLPSDRFSAERPEGSISTLTIQRTEQRDSAMYRCASSHLKRGCYNEQFFGPGTRLTVL.

This chain connects TRBV6-5 to TRBJ2-3, with 7 bases identical to TRBD1. The CDR3 is made up of 15 amino acids. Losses at the gene ends were 2 bases for V and 0 bases for J; bases not matched to a gene: 2. The germline V gene encodes CDR1 MNHEY and CDR2 SVGAGI. Here the CDR3 reads CASSYTGASTDTQYF. The DNA for the CDR3 is TGTGCCAGCAGTTACACAGGGGCAAGCACAGATACGCAGTATTTT.

V usage is TRBV5-1 and J usage is TRBJ1-1; D is unclear. Germline CDR1 and CDR2: SGHRS and YFSETQ. This CDR3 region has 18 residues. Trimming removed 3 bases from V and 2 bases from J, with 23 bases in between. The CDR3 coding sequence is TGCGCCAGCAGCTCCCCCCGAAAGGAAGACGGCGGAAACACTGAAGCTTTCTTT. It specifies CASSSPRKEDGGNTEAFF.

The V call is TRBV30, the J call TRBJ2-7, with 8 bases identical to TRBD2. V gave up 1 base and J gave up 0 bases; unmatched junction bases: 8. Germline V lookup: CDR1 GTSNPN, CDR2 SVGIG (reference sequence). The CDR3 loop spans 16 amino acids. The CDR3 protein is CAWSEPYGGASYEQYF. The CDR3 DNA sequence: TGTGCCTGGAGTGAACCTTACGGGGGGGCCTCCTACGAGCAGTACTTC.

Only one count was recorded for this clone. The chain joins TRBV5-4 to TRBJ1-2, with 8 bases aligning to TRBD1. The CDR3 runs 16 residues. Germline CDR1 is SGHNT and CDR2 is YYREEE (reference sequence). V shed 4 bases and J 3 bases; nucleotides not matched to a gene: 11. The CDR3 DNA follows: TGTGCCAGCAGCCCAACGGCCGGGACAGGCGACTATGGCTACACCTTC. Its protein is CASSPTAGTGDYGYTF.

V and J are TRBV12-3 or TRBV12-4 and TRBJ2-5; 8 bases line up with TRBD1. The CDR3 covers 13 residues. V shed 8 bases and J 2 bases; nucleotides not matched to a gene: 4. The CDR3 nucleotides read TGTGCCAGCCTTAACAGGGGGCAAGAGACCCAGTACTTC. It specifies CASLNRGQETQYF.

CDR3 amino acids: CASSITASPLHF. CDR3 nucleotide sequence: TGTGCCAGTAGTATAACTGCTTCACCCCTCCACTTT. This sequence joins TRBV19 and TRBJ1-6, with unresolved D. CDR3 size: 12 residues. The germline CDR1 and CDR2 sequences are LNHDA and SQIVND (reference sequence). V lost 2 bases, J lost 9 bases, and 5 bases lay in between.

This chain joins TRBV29-1 and TRBJ2-7; D is unresolved. The CDR3 runs 11 residues. V lost 2 bases and J lost 5, with 7 bases in between. CDR1 and CDR2 (germline): SQVTM, ANQGSEA. CDR3 sequence (DNA): TGCAGCGTTGAATCCCGAGACGAGCAGTACTTC. Translating it yields CSVESRDEQYF.

This rearrangement joins TRBV7-3 to TRBJ2-2; tentative D call: TRBD2 (7 bases). CDR1 is SGHTA and CDR2 is FQGTGA in the germline V gene. The CDR3 covers 16 residues. V was clipped by 2 bases and J by 4 bases, with 14 bases between them. The DNA of the CDR3 is TGTGCCAGCAGCTTACGAGGCGGGGGCGTCACCGGGGAGCTGTTTTTT. Protein sequence: CASSLRGGGVTGELFF.

This clone was observed a handful of times. The chain is built from TRBV10-3 and TRBJ2-3; D unclear. Germline V gene sequence: CDR1 ENHRY, CDR2 SYGVKD. This CDR3 comprises 16 residues. Trimming shortened V by 3 bases and J by 5 bases, and 18 bases separated the two germline ends. The CDR3 DNA follows: TGTGCCATCAGTGAAAATGGTATGGCTAGTCAAGATACGCAGTATTTT. This encodes CAISENGMASQDTQYF.

This clone appeared once. The chain links TRBV5-1 to TRBJ2-3, with 12 bases aligning to TRBD2. Germline CDR1 SGHRS, CDR2 YFSETQ. With 1 base clipped from V and 4 bases from J, the junction kept 4 bases outside the gene matches. This CDR3 spans 16 amino acids. For the CDR3, the DNA is TGCGCCAGCAGCTTGCCTAGCGGGGGGGCCGCAGATACGCAGTATTTT. Its translation is CASSLPSGGAADTQYF.

The genes are TRBV12-3 or TRBV12-4 and TRBJ2-3, with no clear D. This CDR3 is built from 11 residues. The ends were cut back, 5 bases at V and 4 bases at J, with 4 bases in the middle. The CDR3 spells CASSPSDTQYF. Written as DNA, the CDR3 is TGTGCCAGCAGTCCGTCAGATACGCAGTATTTT.

This chain connects TRBV7-2 to TRBJ1-5; no clear D. The CDR3 contains 12 residues. Germline-derived CDR1 and CDR2 are SGHTA and FQGNSA. V gave up 1 base and J gave up 6 bases, with 4 bases separating them. The CDR3 loop is CASSLGSQPQHF. The CDR3 DNA sequence: TGTGCCAGCAGCTTAGGCAGTCAGCCCCAGCATTTT.

J is TRBJ2-5 and V is TRBV5-1; 7 positions match TRBD1. V dropped 2 bases and J dropped 5; count of bases not matched to a gene: 12. The CDR3 has 16 residues. Germline values: CDR1 SGHRS, CDR2 YFSETQ. The CDR3 protein is CASSFTLGQRGETQYF. The CDR3 DNA sequence: TGCGCCAGCAGCTTTACCTTGGGACAGAGGGGGGAGACCCAGTACTTC.

As DNA, the CDR3 is TGTGCCACCAGTGAACCGCGGGGGAGCTCCTACAATGAGCAGTTCTTC. This translates into CATSEPRGSSYNEQFF. This chain connects TRBV24-1 to TRBJ2-1; 7 nucleotides align to TRBD2. Looked up from germline, CDR1 is KGHDR and CDR2 is SFDVKD. Trimming took 4 bases from V and 0 from J; bases not matched to a gene: 5. The CDR3 consists of 16 residues.

The chain is built from TRBV3-1 (or the pseudogene TRBV3-2) and TRBJ1-2; a possible D gene is TRBD1 (5 bases). The germline gives CDR1 LGHDT, CDR2 YNNKEL (reference sequence). With 4 bases removed from V and 3 bases from J, the gap between germline ends came to 18 bases. The CDR3 covers 16 residues. CDR3 DNA: TGTGCCAGCAGCCTCCTCCTGGCAGGGATTGACTATGGCTACACCTTC. Residues: CASSLLLAGIDYGYTF.

This chain uses TRBV10-3 with TRBJ2-7; TRBD1 aligns across 8 bases. CDR1 ENHRY and CDR2 SYGVKD come from the germline V gene. The V gene end was trimmed by 10 bases and the J gene end by 5 bases; junction bases not matched to a gene: 10. The CDR3 totals 13 residues. DNA of the CDR3: TGTGCCACCGCGGGGCCAGGGGGCGACGAGCAGTACTTC. It codes for CATAGPGGDEQYF.

V usage is TRBV11-2 and J usage is TRBJ2-2; D not certain. The V gene lost 8 bases and the J gene lost 4 bases, with 17 bases spanning the gap. Germline CDR1 reads SGHAT; CDR2 reads FQNNGV. The CDR3 is made up of 15 amino acids. The CDR3 sequence: CASDTRPRFTGELFF. CDR3 DNA sequence: TGTGCCAGCGATACCCGCCCTAGATTCACCGGGGAGCTGTTTTTT.

The CDR3 sequence: CASSLQQQTGMAFF. CDR3 sequence (DNA): TGTGCCAGCAGCTTGCAACAGCAGACAGGGATGGCTTTCTTT. The chain employs TRBV7-2 and TRBJ1-1, with 7 bases identical to TRBD1. The length of the CDR3 is 14 residues. From germline, CDR1 is SGHTA and CDR2 FQGNSA. V was clipped by 3 bases and J by 11 bases; unmatched bases: 12.

This chain uses TRBV11-3 with TRBJ1-1, with a possible D match to TRBD1 (5 bases). Germline assignment: CDR1 SGHNT and CDR2 YENEEA. The CDR3 has 15 amino acids. The germline V and J ends were trimmed by 0 bases and 0 bases, with 8 bases remaining between them. The CDR3 region is CASSLDGQMNTEAFF. In DNA, the CDR3 is TGTGCCAGCAGCTTAGACGGACAAATGAACACTGAAGCTTTCTTT.

The rearrangement uses TRBV15 and TRBJ2-7, with 9 bases that match TRBD2. The CDR3 runs 16 residues. In germline, CDR1 is LNHNV, CDR2 YYDKDF (reference sequence). V lost 0 bases and J lost 8; bases outside the gene matches: 11. Here the CDR3 DNA reads TGTGCCACCAGCAGAGATGCAGCGGGGGGCCCCCCTAAGCAGTACTTC. Translating it yields CATSRDAAGGPPKQYF.

V and J are TRBV4-3 and TRBJ2-7, with D possibly being TRBD1 (6 bases). Trimming took off 0 bases at V and 0 bases at J, with 9 bases between the two ends. CDR1 is LGHNA, CDR2 YSLEER, per germline. The CDR3 consists of 15 residues. The CDR3 DNA is TGCGCCAGCAGCCAAGAGGGGGCCCCCTCCTACGAGCAGTACTTC. Protein: CASSQEGAPSYEQYF.

J is TRBJ1-6 and V is TRBV2, with D tentatively TRBD1 (6 bases). The germline CDR1 and CDR2 sequences are SNHLY and FYNNEI. The CDR3 contains 14 residues. With 10 bases removed from V and 8 bases from J, the gap between germline ends came to 18 bases. The CDR3 loop is CATSRGQVDSPLHF. The CDR3 bases are TGTGCCACTAGCAGGGGCCAGGTTGATTCACCCCTCCACTTT.

The chain carries TRBV6-2 or TRBV6-3 and TRBJ1-2; D is perhaps TRBD1 (6 bases). The CDR3 has 14 residues. CDR1 and CDR2 (germline): MNHEY, SVGEGT. The V and J ends lost 3 bases and 5 bases respectively, with 13 bases between them. CDR3 in amino acids: CASSYAGEGYGYTF. CDR3 coding DNA: TGTGCCAGCAGTTATGCAGGGGAAGGTTATGGCTACACCTTC.

V is TRBV18 and J is TRBJ2-7; tentatively, D is TRBD1 (6 bases). V lost 3 bases to trimming and J lost 1 base, with 13 bases between them. The germline gives CDR1 KGHSH, CDR2 LQKENI. The CDR3 is 15 amino acids. CDR3 sequence reads: CASSPRQALSYEQYF. DNA of the CDR3: TGTGCCAGCTCACCTAGACAGGCGCTTTCCTACGAGCAGTACTTC.

The chain has TRBV2 and TRBJ1-2; TRBD1 is a possible D gene (6 bases). The ends were cut back, 2 bases at V and 2 bases at J, with 15 bases in the middle. Germline-derived CDR1 and CDR2 are SNHLY and FYNNEI. The CDR3 is 16 residues long. CDR3 bases: TGTGCCAGCAGTGAATCTCCCAGGACAGCAAACTATGGCTACACCTTC. Translating it yields CASSESPRTANYGYTF.

V usage is TRBV3-1 (or the pseudogene TRBV3-2) and J usage is TRBJ1-1; 7 bases fit TRBD1. Germline V gene sequence: CDR1 LGHDT, CDR2 YNNKEL (reference sequence). V lost 5 bases and J lost 1; bases outside the gene matches: 4. CDR3 length: 14 amino acids. In nucleotides, the CDR3 is TGTGCCAGCAGCGAGACAGGGTGGAACACTGAAGCTTTCTTT. This sequence encodes CASSETGWNTEAFF.

The chain couples TRBV2 to TRBJ1-1, with D unresolved. The V end was cut by 2 bases, the J end by 1 base, with 5 bases between. CDR1 is SNHLY, CDR2 FYNNEI, per germline. The CDR3 is 13 amino acids. CDR3 in DNA: TGTGCCAGCAGTGAATATAGGAACACTGAAGCTTTCTTT. It encodes CASSEYRNTEAFF.

The rearrangement joins TRBV7-8 to TRBJ2-3; D ambiguous. Germline V lookup: CDR1 SGHVS, CDR2 FQNEAQ. Trimming took off 7 bases at V and 4 bases at J, with 15 bases between the two ends. The CDR3 spans 14 residues. The CDR3 is CASTTLERADTQYF. The CDR3 nucleotides read TGTGCCAGCACCACCTTAGAACGGGCAGATACGCAGTATTTT. Full variable domain (remainder filled in from reference TRBV7-8 and TRBJ2-3): GAGVSQSPRYKVAKRGQDVALRCDPISGHVSLFWYQQALGQGPEFLTYFQNEAQLDKSGLPSDRFFAERPEGSVSTLKIQRTQQEDSAVYLCASTTLERADTQYFGPGTRLTVL.

V and J are TRBV7-9 and TRBJ1-3; 9 bases agree with TRBD1. Germline CDR1 and CDR2: SEHNR and FQNEAQ (reference sequence). The CDR3 has 13 residues. V shed 10 bases and J 0 bases; nucleotides not matched to a gene: 1. CDR3: CANRGLSGNTIYF. CDR3 DNA sequence: TGTGCCAACAGGGGGCTCTCTGGAAACACCATATATTTT.

This sequence joins TRBV7-2 and TRBJ2-7; 10 bases are shared with TRBD1. Germline trimming cut 2 bases from V and 5 bases from J; bases unmatched to any gene: 6. CDR1 is SGHTA and CDR2 is FQGNSA in the germline V gene. This CDR3 contains 15 residues. The CDR3 region is CASSLYGTGEDEQYF. In DNA form, the CDR3 reads TGTGCCAGCAGCTTATATGGGACAGGGGAGGACGAGCAGTACTTC.